These 20 T cell receptor beta chains were all obtained from the same sample, sequenced in a study of T cells expressing NK-cell markers. No DNA is given; TCRdb re-called the 5' RACE reads and lists each CDR3 protein once. Recorded for this sample: a few hundred thousand distinct CDR3 sequences. The sequenced sample was blood T cells: a sorted CD56 or NKG2C T cell subset, CD4+ or CD8+ T cells, or bulk PBMC T cells (not recorded which). Receptor source: a man younger than 30 in good health.

J is TRBJ1-3 and V is TRBV7-2; without DNA, the TCRdb call of TRBD1 cannot be checked. The CDR3 runs 15 residues. Per germline, CDR1 SGHTA and CDR2 FQGNSA. The CDR3 spells CASSSDRGPGNTIYF. Complete variable domain (other parts from reference TRBV7-2 and TRBJ1-3): GAGVSQSPSNKVTEKGKDVELRCDPISGHTALYWYRQSLGQGLEFLIYFQGNSAPDKSGLPSDRFSAERTGGSVSTLTIQRTQQEDSAVYLCASSSDRGPGNTIYFGEGSWLTVV.

The CDR3 loop reads CASSRRDYDNEQFF. This chain connects TRBV28 to TRBJ2-1; TCRdb calls TRBD2, which cannot be checked without DNA. Germline CDR1 is MDHEN and CDR2 is SYDVKM. This CDR3 is built from 14 residues.

The chain couples TRBV5-1 to TRBJ2-2; TCRdb indicates TRBD1, and absent DNA this call remains unverified. There are 14 residues in the CDR3. CDR1 SGHRS and CDR2 YFSETQ come from the germline V gene. This chain's CDR3 is CASSLQGSTGELFF.

CDR3: CASSFAPGTENSPLHF. This chain joins TRBV11-2 and TRBJ1-6. The CDR3 is made up of 16 amino acids. Looked up from germline, CDR1 is SGHAT and CDR2 is FQNNGV.

This chain's CDR3 is CASSREGRGTGELFF. This sequence joins TRBV6-1 and TRBJ2-2; checking the TCRdb D call of TRBD2 is not possible without DNA. The germline CDR1 and CDR2 sequences are MNHNS and SASEGT. The CDR3 is made up of 15 amino acids.

The V call is TRBV4-2, the J call TRBJ2-4; TCRdb picks TRBD2, but there is no DNA to check that call. The CDR3 totals 17 residues. CDR1 and CDR2 from the germline V gene are LGHNA and YNFKEQ. The CDR3 is CASSHPGTSGRGNIQYF.

This chain joins TRBV5-1 and TRBJ2-5; as DNA is missing, the TRBD2 call by TCRdb cannot be tested. Germline V gene sequence: CDR1 SGHRS, CDR2 YFSETQ. This CDR3 spans 17 amino acids. The CDR3 loop reads CASSSMGTSGFAETQYF.

The chain is built from TRBV28 and TRBJ1-5; absent DNA, TCRdb's TRBD1 call cannot be checked. The CDR3 has 17 amino acids. Germline V CDR1 and CDR2: MDHEN, SYDVKM. The CDR3 sequence: CASSLVWDRASNQPQHF. Complete variable domain (other parts from reference TRBV28 and TRBJ1-5): DVKVTQSSRYLVKRTGEKVFLECVQDMDHENMFWYRQDPGLGLRLIYFSYDVKMKEKGDIPEGYSVSREKKERFSLILESASTNQTSMYLCASSLVWDRASNQPQHFGDGTRLSIL.

The chain carries TRBV5-1 and TRBJ2-1; TCRdb designates TRBD2, a call that cannot be tested without DNA. This CDR3 is built from 22 residues. The germline V gene encodes CDR1 SGHRS and CDR2 YFSETQ. CDR3 sequence reads: CASSLGGPTSGVRRPTYNEQFF.

The V and J genes are TRBV16 and TRBJ1-2. The germline V gene encodes CDR1 KGHSY and CDR2 FQNENV. This CDR3 has 14 amino acids. The CDR3 sequence is CASSQSTANYGYTF.

The J gene is TRBJ1-2, the V gene TRBV6-1. Germline lookup yields CDR1 MNHNS and CDR2 SASEGT. This CDR3 has 16 amino acids. CDR3 loop: CASSGGPILQWGGYTF.

This chain connects TRBV10-3 to TRBJ1-2. This CDR3 region has 12 residues. The germline V gene encodes CDR1 ENHRY and CDR2 SYGVKD. The CDR3 region is CAISESNYGYTF.

The chain uses TRBV9 and TRBJ2-5. The germline V gene has CDR1 SGDLS and CDR2 YYNGEE. CDR3 size: 13 residues. The CDR3 protein is CASSVDGARSQYF.

This sequence joins TRBV20-1 and TRBJ2-1; the D call of TRBD1 rests on TCRdb alone, since no DNA is present to check it. The germline gives CDR1 DFQATT, CDR2 SNEGSKA (reference sequence). The CDR3 totals 15 residues. CDR3 in amino acids: CSARTVGSARNEQFF.

This sequence joins TRBV4-2 and TRBJ1-1; TCRdb returns TRBD1, unconfirmable since there is no DNA. This CDR3 comprises 16 residues. Germline CDR1 reads LGHNA; CDR2 reads YNFKEQ. The CDR3 here is CASSQGTGEWNTEAFF.

The chain links TRBV7-9 to TRBJ2-7; the D call of TRBD2 rests on TCRdb alone, since no DNA is present to check it. Looked up from germline, CDR1 is SEHNR and CDR2 is FQNEAQ (reference sequence). The CDR3 is 13 residues long. The CDR3 sequence: CASSRLGIDEQYF.

This chain links TRBV7-6 with TRBJ2-5; TCRdb calls TRBD2, which cannot be checked without DNA. The CDR3 is 16 amino acids. Germline values: CDR1 SGHVS, CDR2 FNYEAQ. The CDR3 spells CASIGPSGDTQETQYF.

The rearrangement uses TRBV6-2 or TRBV6-3 and TRBJ2-1; without DNA, the TCRdb call of TRBD1 cannot be checked. The CDR3 sequence is 16 residues long. Per the germline V gene, CDR1 is MNHEY and CDR2 is SVGEGT. CDR3 region: CASSYRGGFTYNEQFF.

The rearrangement uses TRBV24-1 and TRBJ1-4. The length of the CDR3 is 13 residues. The germline V gene has CDR1 KGHDR and CDR2 SFDVKD. CDR3 sequence reads: CATSLGGNEKLFF.

The chain links TRBV12-3 or TRBV12-4 to TRBJ2-7; there is no DNA to check the TCRdb D call of TRBD1. The CDR3 spans 14 residues. CDR3: CASRHQGLSYEQYF.